Listed below are T cell receptor beta chains from one sample, sequenced in a study of radiation and T cells in renal cell carcinoma. Some clones are missing from TCRdb's copy, which holds only in-frame ones; the method was immunoSEQ multiplex PCR. The sample yields around 15,000 clones, approximately 50% seen once. Sequencing was performed on tumor tissue, taken from a patient whose treatment was nephrectomy without radiotherapy. The receptors were gathered from a man in his forties or fifties with renal cell carcinoma. Both conserved end residues are part of each CDR3. The order of the fields is J gene, D gene, V gene, clone size, CDR3 DNA, CDR3 protein. The D gene is left open where the match is weak. A clone size is listed for some rows: how often the clone was seen (once, few, many), or a class if it is expanded.

j_gene: TRBJ1-1; d_gene: .; v_gene: TRBV7-9; abundance: .; CDR3nt: TGTGCCAGCAGCTATAGCCAGGGTGAAGCTTTCTTT; CDR3aa: CASSYSQGEAFF
j_gene: TRBJ1-4; d_gene: .; v_gene: TRBV5-1; abundance: .; CDR3nt: TGCGCCAGCAACCGAGGGGGGCCCGCAACTAATGAAAAACTGTTTTTT; CDR3aa: CASNRGGPATNEKLFF
j_gene: TRBJ2-1; d_gene: .; v_gene: TRBV20-1; abundance: .; CDR3nt: TGCAGTGCTAGAGTAGGGGCCCAGTTCTTC; CDR3aa: CSARVGAQFF
j_gene: TRBJ2-3; d_gene: .; v_gene: TRBV7-3; abundance: .; CDR3nt: TGTGCCAGCAGCGCTAGTACTAGCACAGATACGCAGTATTTT; CDR3aa: CASSASTSTDTQYF
j_gene: TRBJ1-1; d_gene: .; v_gene: TRBV19; abundance: .; CDR3nt: TGTGCCAGTAGTTACCCCGGAGGAGGCACTGAAGCTTTCTTT; CDR3aa: CASSYPGGGTEAFF
j_gene: TRBJ1-2; d_gene: .; v_gene: TRBV12-5; abundance: few; CDR3nt: TGTGCTAGTGGCCCCCGATGGAAGACAGACTATGGCTACACCTTC; CDR3aa: CASGPRWKTDYGYTF
j_gene: TRBJ1-1; d_gene: .; v_gene: TRBV27; abundance: .; CDR3nt: TGTGCCAGCAGTTTAGGCGGGACCGGGGCGTGGGGGAGGGAAGCTTTCTTT; CDR3aa: CASSLGGTGAWGREAFF
j_gene: TRBJ1-1; d_gene: .; v_gene: TRBV2; abundance: .; CDR3nt: TGTGCCAGCAGTGAAACCGGGATCATGAACACTGAAGCTTTCTTT; CDR3aa: CASSETGIMNTEAFF
j_gene: TRBJ1-1; d_gene: TRBD1; v_gene: TRBV19; abundance: .; CDR3nt: TGTGCCAGTAGTCCATGGACAGGGGGCGAAACTGAAGCTTTCTTT; CDR3aa: CASSPWTGGETEAFF
j_gene: TRBJ2-1; d_gene: TRBD1; v_gene: TRBV6-1; abundance: .; CDR3nt: TGTGCCAGCAGTGAACAGGGGGAGCAATGGGAGCAGTTCTTC; CDR3aa: CASSEQGEQWEQFF
j_gene: TRBJ1-2; d_gene: .; v_gene: TRBV28; abundance: few; CDR3nt: TGTGCCACCCTGGACAGCGCTAACTATGGCTACACCTTC; CDR3aa: CATLDSANYGYTF
j_gene: TRBJ2-6; d_gene: TRBD1; v_gene: TRBV13; abundance: .; CDR3nt: TGTGCCAGCAGCCGCCGGGACAGGGGATCGGCTGGGGCCAACGTCCTGACTTTC; CDR3aa: CASSRRDRGSAGANVLTF
j_gene: TRBJ2-7; d_gene: .; v_gene: TRBV10-3; abundance: .; CDR3nt: TGTGCCAGCAGTTCCGGGACACCCTACGAGCAGTACTTC; CDR3aa: CASSSGTPYEQYF
j_gene: TRBJ2-5; d_gene: TRBD1; v_gene: TRBV27; abundance: .; CDR3nt: TGTGCCACCGGGACAGGGAAACAAGAGACCCAGTACTTC; CDR3aa: CATGTGKQETQYF
j_gene: TRBJ2-2; d_gene: TRBD1; v_gene: TRBV2; abundance: once; CDR3nt: TGTGCCAGCAGGCAGGGGGCCGGGGAGCTGTTTTTT; CDR3aa: CASRQGAGELFF
j_gene: TRBJ1-4; d_gene: .; v_gene: TRBV7-8; abundance: .; CDR3nt: TGTGCCAGCAGCTCAGATCATCGATCCGGGACATTAAATGAAAAACTGTTTTTT; CDR3aa: CASSSDHRSGTLNEKLFF
j_gene: TRBJ2-1; d_gene: TRBD1; v_gene: TRBV27; abundance: few; CDR3nt: TGTGCCAGCAGTTTCCACAGGGGCCTCTCCTACAATGAGCAGTTCTTC; CDR3aa: CASSFHRGLSYNEQFF
j_gene: TRBJ2-5; d_gene: TRBD2; v_gene: TRBV5-6; abundance: .; CDR3nt: TGTGCCAGCAGCTCGGGAGGGTTGATGGAGACCCAGTACTTC; CDR3aa: CASSSGGLMETQYF
j_gene: TRBJ1-4; d_gene: TRBD1; v_gene: TRBV15; abundance: once; CDR3nt: TGTGCCACCAGCATTTCCGGGACAGGGAATGAAAAACTGTTTTTT; CDR3aa: CATSISGTGNEKLFF
j_gene: TRBJ2-3; d_gene: TRBD1; v_gene: TRBV10-2; abundance: .; CDR3nt: TGCGCCAGCAGTGAAGCAGGGGGAAATACGCAGTATTTT; CDR3aa: CASSEAGGNTQYF
j_gene: TRBJ1-2; d_gene: .; v_gene: TRBV7-2; abundance: few; CDR3nt: TGTGCCAGCAGCTCGATTTATCAGGGGAACGGCTACACCTTC; CDR3aa: CASSSIYQGNGYTF
j_gene: TRBJ2-7; d_gene: TRBD1; v_gene: TRBV6-5; abundance: few; CDR3nt: TGTGCCAGCAGTTGGGGGGGACAGGGTACGGGCGAGCAGTACTTC; CDR3aa: CASSWGGQGTGEQYF
j_gene: TRBJ2-1; d_gene: TRBD2; v_gene: TRBV5-1; abundance: .; CDR3nt: TGCGCCAGCAGGGAGGCTAGCGGGGGCAATGAGCAGTTCTTC; CDR3aa: CASREASGGNEQFF
j_gene: TRBJ1-2; d_gene: .; v_gene: TRBV19; abundance: .; CDR3nt: TGTGCCAGTAGTATCGAGGTCGGCAGGTCGCTATTGGGCTACACCTTC; CDR3aa: CASSIEVGRSLLGYTF
j_gene: TRBJ1-1; d_gene: .; v_gene: TRBV9; abundance: medium-sized; CDR3nt: TGTGCCAGCAGCGTAGCGGCTACACAAGGCACTGAAGCTTTCTTT; CDR3aa: CASSVAATQGTEAFF
j_gene: TRBJ1-1; d_gene: TRBD1; v_gene: TRBV11-3; abundance: .; CDR3nt: TGTGCCAGCAGCTGGGGACAGGGAGGAAACACTGAAGCTTTCTTT; CDR3aa: CASSWGQGGNTEAFF
j_gene: TRBJ2-1; d_gene: TRBD2; v_gene: TRBV6-4; abundance: .; CDR3nt: TGTGCCAGCAGTGATCAAGGCGGGGGGGGCCCTATAAAGCAGTTCTTC; CDR3aa: CASSDQGGGGPIKQFF
j_gene: TRBJ1-5; d_gene: .; v_gene: TRBV6-6; abundance: .; CDR3nt: TGTGCCAGCAGTTACGGGGACAATGAGGCGGGACCCCAGCATTTT; CDR3aa: CASSYGDNEAGPQHF
j_gene: TRBJ1-2; d_gene: .; v_gene: TRBV15; abundance: few; CDR3nt: TGTGCCACCAGCATCCCAGGGAACTATGGCTACACCTTC; CDR3aa: CATSIPGNYGYTF
j_gene: TRBJ2-7; d_gene: .; v_gene: TRBV7-8; abundance: .; CDR3nt: TGTGCCAGCAGCTTAGCGCTGGTAACAGGGCGAGAGCAGTACTTC; CDR3aa: CASSLALVTGREQYF
j_gene: TRBJ1-2; d_gene: .; v_gene: TRBV9; abundance: .; CDR3nt: TGTGCCAGCAGCGGAGCCGAGGGACCCGGCCTAGGCTACACCTTC; CDR3aa: CASSGAEGPGLGYTF
j_gene: TRBJ1-5; d_gene: .; v_gene: TRBV2; abundance: .; CDR3nt: TGTGCCAGCAGGCCGATTAGCAATCAGCCCCAGCATTTT; CDR3aa: CASRPISNQPQHF
j_gene: TRBJ2-2; d_gene: TRBD1; v_gene: TRBV6-4; abundance: few; CDR3nt: TGTGCCAGCCGGGACAGGCTGAACACCGGGGAGCTGTTTTTT; CDR3aa: CASRDRLNTGELFF
j_gene: TRBJ2-6; d_gene: .; v_gene: TRBV7-6; abundance: .; CDR3nt: TGTGCCAGCAGCCAAGGCGTTAACTCTGGGGCCAACGTCCTGACTTTC; CDR3aa: CASSQGVNSGANVLTF
j_gene: TRBJ1-1; d_gene: TRBD1; v_gene: TRBV18; abundance: .; CDR3nt: TGTGCCAGCTCACCGACGACAGGGGGCACGGGGACTGAAGCTTTCTTT; CDR3aa: CASSPTTGGTGTEAFF
j_gene: TRBJ2-7; d_gene: .; v_gene: TRBV7-9; abundance: .; CDR3nt: TGTGTCAGCAGCTTTCCCCTCTACGAGCAGTACTTC; CDR3aa: CVSSFPLYEQYF
j_gene: TRBJ2-7; d_gene: .; v_gene: TRBV6-5; abundance: medium-sized; CDR3nt: TGTGCCAGCCGTCTGGGGCCATACTACGAGCAGTACTTC; CDR3aa: CASRLGPYYEQYF